This TCR beta chain was profiled in a study of cytomegalovirus exposure and HLA in healthy donors. Study results and limitations: Relative to the approximately 700-donor mean, N-insertions were reportedly fewer in an Asian-associated ancestry cluster in a later analysis.

PCR primers comprised 60 Vbeta and 13 Jbeta primers. Clones were read by immunoSEQ multiplex PCR, and TCRdb kept only the in-frame ones, dropping some. The sample holds 79,000 or so clones; roughly three quarters are singletons and the top ten take about 20%. About this clone: The antigen remains unidentified.

The sample consisted of PBMCs. The TCR sequence derives from a middle-aged woman in good health and CMV-seropositive.

CDR3 amino acids: CASSSGQGYTF. The CDR3 DNA sequence: TGTGCCAGCAGCTCCGGACAGGGCTACACCTTC. The genes are TRBV5-6 and TRBJ1-2, with D perhaps matching TRBD1 (6 bases). The CDR3 sequence is 11 residues long. Germline lookup yields CDR1 SGHDT and CDR2 YYEEEE. V was pared by 3 bases and J by 8 bases, with 8 bases between.